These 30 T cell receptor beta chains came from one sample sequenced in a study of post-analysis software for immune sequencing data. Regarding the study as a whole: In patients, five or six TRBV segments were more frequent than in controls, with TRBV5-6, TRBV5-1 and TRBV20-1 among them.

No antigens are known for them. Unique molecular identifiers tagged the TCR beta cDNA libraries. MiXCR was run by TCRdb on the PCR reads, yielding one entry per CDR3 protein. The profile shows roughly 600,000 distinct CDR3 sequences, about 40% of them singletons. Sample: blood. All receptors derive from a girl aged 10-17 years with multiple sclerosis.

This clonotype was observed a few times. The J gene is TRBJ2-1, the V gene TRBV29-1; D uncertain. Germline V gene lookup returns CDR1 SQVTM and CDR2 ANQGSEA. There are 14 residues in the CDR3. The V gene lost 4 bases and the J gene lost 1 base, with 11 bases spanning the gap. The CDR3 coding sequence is TGCAGCGTTGGCCCAGCCTTATCCTACAATGAGCAGTTCTTC. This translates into CSVGPALSYNEQFF.

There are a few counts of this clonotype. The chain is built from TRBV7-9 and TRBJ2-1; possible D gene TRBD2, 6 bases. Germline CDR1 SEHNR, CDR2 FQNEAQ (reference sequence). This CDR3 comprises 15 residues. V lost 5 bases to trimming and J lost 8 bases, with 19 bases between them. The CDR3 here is CASSPPVGGKDEQFF. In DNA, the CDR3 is TGTGCCAGCAGCCCCCCGGTTGGCGGGAAGGATGAGCAGTTCTTC. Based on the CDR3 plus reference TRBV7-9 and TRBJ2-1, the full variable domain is DTGVSQNPRHKITKRGQNVTFRCDPISEHNRLYWYRQTLGQGPEFLTYFQNEAQLEKSRLLSDRFSAERPKGSFSTLEIQRTEQGDSAMYLCASSPPVGGKDEQFFGPGTRLTVL.

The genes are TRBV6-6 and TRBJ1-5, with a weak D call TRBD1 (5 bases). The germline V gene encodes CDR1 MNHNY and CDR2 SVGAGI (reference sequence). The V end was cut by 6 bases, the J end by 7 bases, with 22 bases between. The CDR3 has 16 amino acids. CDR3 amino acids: CASRRESGGTGQPQHF. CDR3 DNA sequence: TGTGCCAGCAGGCGGGAAAGCGGGGGAACAGGACAGCCCCAGCATTTT.

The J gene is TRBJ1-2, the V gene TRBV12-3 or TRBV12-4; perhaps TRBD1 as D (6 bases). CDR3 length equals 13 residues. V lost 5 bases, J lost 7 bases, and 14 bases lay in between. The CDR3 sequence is CASSTQGFSGYTF. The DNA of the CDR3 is TGTGCCAGCAGTACCCAGGGGTTCTCTGGCTACACCTTC.

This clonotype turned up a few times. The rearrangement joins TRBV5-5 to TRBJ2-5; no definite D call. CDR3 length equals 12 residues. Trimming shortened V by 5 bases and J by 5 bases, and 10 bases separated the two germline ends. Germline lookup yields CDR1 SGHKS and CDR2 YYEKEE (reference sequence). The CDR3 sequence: CASRILKETQYF. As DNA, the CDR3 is TGTGCCAGCAGGATCCTTAAGGAGACCCAGTACTTC.

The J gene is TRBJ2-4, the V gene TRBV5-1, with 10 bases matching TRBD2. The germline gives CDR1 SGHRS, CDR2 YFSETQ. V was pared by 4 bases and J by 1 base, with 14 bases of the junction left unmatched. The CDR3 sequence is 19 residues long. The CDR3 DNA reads TGCGCCAGCAGCCAGGGGCCAGCGGGAGGGCCGATGGCCAAAAACATTCAGTACTTC. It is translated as CASSQGPAGGPMAKNIQYF.

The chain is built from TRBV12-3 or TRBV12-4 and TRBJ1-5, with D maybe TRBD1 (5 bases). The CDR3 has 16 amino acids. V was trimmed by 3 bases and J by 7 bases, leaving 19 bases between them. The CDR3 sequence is CASSLRVPLSGQPQHF. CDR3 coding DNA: TGTGCCAGCAGTTTGAGGGTCCCGCTTTCAGGGCAGCCCCAGCATTTT.

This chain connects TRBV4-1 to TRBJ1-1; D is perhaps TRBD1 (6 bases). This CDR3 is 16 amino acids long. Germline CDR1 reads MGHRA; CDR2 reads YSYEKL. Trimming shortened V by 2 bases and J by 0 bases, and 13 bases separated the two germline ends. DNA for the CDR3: TGCGCCAGCAGCCAAACAGGGTTGGGGATGAACACTGAAGCTTTCTTT. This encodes CASSQTGLGMNTEAFF.

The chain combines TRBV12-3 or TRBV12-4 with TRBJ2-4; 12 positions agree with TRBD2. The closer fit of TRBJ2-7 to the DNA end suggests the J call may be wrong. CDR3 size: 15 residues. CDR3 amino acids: CASSPGLAGNHEQYF. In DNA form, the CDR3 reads TGTGCCAGCAGTCCCGGACTAGCGGGGAACCACGAGCAGTACTTC.

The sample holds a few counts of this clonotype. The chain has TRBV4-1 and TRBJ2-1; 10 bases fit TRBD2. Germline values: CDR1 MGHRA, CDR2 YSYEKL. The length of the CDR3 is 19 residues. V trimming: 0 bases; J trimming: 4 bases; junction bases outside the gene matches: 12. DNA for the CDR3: TGCGCCAGCAGCCAAGATGGGCTAGCGGGGGCCTTCGGTTACAATGAGCAGTTCTTC. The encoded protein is CASSQDGLAGAFGYNEQFF.

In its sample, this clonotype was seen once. CDR3 protein: CASSYKTGGPINTDTQYF. The CDR3, as DNA: TGTGCCAGCAGTTACAAGACCGGGGGACCCATTAACACAGATACGCAGTATTTT. V and J are TRBV6-2 or TRBV6-3 and TRBJ2-3, with D perhaps TRBD2 (6 bases). The germline V and J ends were trimmed by 2 bases and 2 bases, with 20 bases remaining between them. The CDR3 contains 18 residues. CDR1 and CDR2 from the germline V gene are MNHEY and SVGEGT.

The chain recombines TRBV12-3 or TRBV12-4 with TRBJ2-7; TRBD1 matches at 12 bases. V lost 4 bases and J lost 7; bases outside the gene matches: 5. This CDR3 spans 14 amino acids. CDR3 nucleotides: TGTGCCAGCAGTTCGGGACAGGGGGCGTGGGAGCAGTACTTC. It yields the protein CASSSGQGAWEQYF.

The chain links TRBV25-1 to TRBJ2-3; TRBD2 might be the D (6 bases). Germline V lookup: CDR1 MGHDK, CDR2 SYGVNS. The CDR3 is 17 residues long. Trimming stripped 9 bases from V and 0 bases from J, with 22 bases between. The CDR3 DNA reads TGTGCCAGTCCCGGTCGGGGACTCCCGCCTAGCACAGATACGCAGTATTTT. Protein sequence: CASPGRGLPPSTDTQYF.

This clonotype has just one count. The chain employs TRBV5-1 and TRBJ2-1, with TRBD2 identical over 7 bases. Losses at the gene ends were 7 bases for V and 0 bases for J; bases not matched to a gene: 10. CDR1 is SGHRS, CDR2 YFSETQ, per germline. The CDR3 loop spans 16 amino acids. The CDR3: CASRSGGIGSYNEQFF. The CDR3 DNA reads TGCGCCAGCCGGTCGGGGGGAATCGGCTCCTACAATGAGCAGTTCTTC.

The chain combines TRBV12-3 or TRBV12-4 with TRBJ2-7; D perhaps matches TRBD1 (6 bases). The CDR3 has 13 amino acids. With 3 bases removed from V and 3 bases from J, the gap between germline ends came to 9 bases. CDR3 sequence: CASSFEQGYEQYF. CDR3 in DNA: TGTGCCAGCAGTTTCGAACAGGGCTACGAGCAGTACTTC.

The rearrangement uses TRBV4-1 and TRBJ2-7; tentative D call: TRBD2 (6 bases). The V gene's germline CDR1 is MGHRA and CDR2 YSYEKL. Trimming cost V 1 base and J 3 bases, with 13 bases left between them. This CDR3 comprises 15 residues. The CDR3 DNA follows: TGCGCCAGCAGCCAAGGCGATGGTAGCGGCTACGAGCAGTACTTC. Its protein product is CASSQGDGSGYEQYF.

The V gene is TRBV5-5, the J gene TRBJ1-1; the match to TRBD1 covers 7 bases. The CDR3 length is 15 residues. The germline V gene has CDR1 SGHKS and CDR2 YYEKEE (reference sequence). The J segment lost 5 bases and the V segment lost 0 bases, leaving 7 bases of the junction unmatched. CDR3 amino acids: CASSLVGGGETEAFF. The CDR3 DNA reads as TGTGCCAGCAGCTTGGTTGGAGGGGGCGAGACTGAAGCTTTCTTT. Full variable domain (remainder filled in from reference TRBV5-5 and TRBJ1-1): DAGVTQSPTHLIKTRGQQVTLRCSPISGHKSVSWYQQVLGQGPQFIFQYYEKEERGRGNFPDRFSARQFPNYSSELNVNALLLGDSALYLCASSLVGGGETEAFFGQGTRLTVV.

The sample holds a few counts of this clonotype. The CDR3 coding sequence is TGTGCCAGCAGCTTACCGGGAGACACAGATACGCAGTATTTT. Its translation: CASSLPGDTDTQYF. V is TRBV7-3 and J is TRBJ2-3, with TRBD2 as a possible D gene (6 bases). CDR1 SGHTA and CDR2 FQGTGA come from the germline V gene. CDR3 size: 14 residues. V was shortened by 2 bases and J by 2 bases, with 8 bases between the two germline ends.

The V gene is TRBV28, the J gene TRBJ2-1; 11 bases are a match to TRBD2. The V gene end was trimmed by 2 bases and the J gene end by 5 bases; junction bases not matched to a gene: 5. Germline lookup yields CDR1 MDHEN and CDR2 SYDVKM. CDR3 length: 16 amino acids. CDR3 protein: CASSLLAGGRDNEQFF. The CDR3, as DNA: TGTGCCAGCAGTTTACTAGCGGGGGGCCGGGACAATGAGCAGTTCTTC.

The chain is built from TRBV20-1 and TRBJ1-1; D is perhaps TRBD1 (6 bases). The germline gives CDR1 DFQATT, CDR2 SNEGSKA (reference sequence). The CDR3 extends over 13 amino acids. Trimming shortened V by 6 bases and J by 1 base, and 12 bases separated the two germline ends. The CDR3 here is CSATEDRNTEAFF. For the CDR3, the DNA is TGCAGTGCCACAGAGGACAGGAACACTGAAGCTTTCTTT.

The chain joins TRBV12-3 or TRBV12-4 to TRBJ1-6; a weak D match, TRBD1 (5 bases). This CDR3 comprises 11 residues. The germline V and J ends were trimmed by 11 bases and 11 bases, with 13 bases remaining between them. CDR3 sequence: CAGDAGAPLHF. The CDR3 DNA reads TGTGCCGGGGACGCCGGAGCACCCCTCCACTTT.

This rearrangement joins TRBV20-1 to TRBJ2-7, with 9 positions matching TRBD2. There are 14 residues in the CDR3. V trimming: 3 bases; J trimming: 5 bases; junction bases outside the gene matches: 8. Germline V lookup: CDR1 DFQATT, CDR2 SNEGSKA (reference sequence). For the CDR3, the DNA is TGCAGTGCTAGGAGGCGGGAGGGCAAGAACGAGCAGTACTTC. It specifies CSARRREGKNEQYF.

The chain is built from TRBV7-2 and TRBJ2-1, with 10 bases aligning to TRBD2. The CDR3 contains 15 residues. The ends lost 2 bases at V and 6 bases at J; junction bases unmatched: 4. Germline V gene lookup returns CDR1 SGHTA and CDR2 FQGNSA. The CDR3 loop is CASSLRGLATNEQFF. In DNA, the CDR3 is TGTGCCAGCAGCTTAAGGGGACTAGCGACCAATGAGCAGTTCTTC.

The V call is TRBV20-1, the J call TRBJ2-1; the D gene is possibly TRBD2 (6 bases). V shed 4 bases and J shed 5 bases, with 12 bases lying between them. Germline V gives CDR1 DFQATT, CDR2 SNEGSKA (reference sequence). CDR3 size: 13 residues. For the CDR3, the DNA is TGCAGTGCTAATGATTGGGGGGACAATGAGCAGTTCTTC. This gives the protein CSANDWGDNEQFF.

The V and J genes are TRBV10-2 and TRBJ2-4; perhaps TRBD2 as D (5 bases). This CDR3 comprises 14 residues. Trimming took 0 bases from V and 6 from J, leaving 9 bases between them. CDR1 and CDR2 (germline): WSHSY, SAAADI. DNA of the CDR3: TGCGCCAGCAGTGAGTCGAGGGTCACAAACATTCAGTACTTC. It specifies CASSESRVTNIQYF.

This CDR3 is CSARDASGGRTDTQYF. In DNA, the CDR3 is TGCAGTGCTAGAGATGCTAGCGGGGGGCGCACAGATACGCAGTATTTT. The V call is TRBV20-1, the J call TRBJ2-3; 11 bases are a match to TRBD2. The CDR3 length is 16 residues. The germline V gene has CDR1 DFQATT and CDR2 SNEGSKA (reference sequence). V trimming: 0 bases; J trimming: 1 base; junction bases outside the gene matches: 3.

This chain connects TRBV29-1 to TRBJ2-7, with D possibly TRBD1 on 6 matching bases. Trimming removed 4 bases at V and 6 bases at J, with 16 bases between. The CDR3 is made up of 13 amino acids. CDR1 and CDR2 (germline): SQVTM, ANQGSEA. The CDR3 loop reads CSVAQGINVEQYF. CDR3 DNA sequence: TGCAGCGTTGCCCAGGGGATCAATGTCGAGCAGTACTTC.

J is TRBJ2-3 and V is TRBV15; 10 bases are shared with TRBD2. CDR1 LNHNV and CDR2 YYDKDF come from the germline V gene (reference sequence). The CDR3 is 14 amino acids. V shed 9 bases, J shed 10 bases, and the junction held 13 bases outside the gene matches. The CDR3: CATAPSSGSIPQYF. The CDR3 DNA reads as TGTGCCACGGCGCCTTCTAGCGGGAGTATTCCGCAGTATTTT.

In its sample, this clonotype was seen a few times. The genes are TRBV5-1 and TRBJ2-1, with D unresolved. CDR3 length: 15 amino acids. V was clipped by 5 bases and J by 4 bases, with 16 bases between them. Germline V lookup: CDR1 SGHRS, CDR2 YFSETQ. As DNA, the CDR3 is TGCGCCAGCAGTTCCGGACCGGATCGTTACAATGAGCAGTTCTTC. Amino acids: CASSSGPDRYNEQFF.

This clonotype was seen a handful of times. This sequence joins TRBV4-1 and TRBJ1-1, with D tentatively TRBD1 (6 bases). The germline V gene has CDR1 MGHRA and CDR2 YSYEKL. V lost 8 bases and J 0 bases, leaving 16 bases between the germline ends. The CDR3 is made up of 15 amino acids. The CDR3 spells CASGPRTVLNTEAFF. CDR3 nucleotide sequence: TGCGCCAGCGGCCCTAGGACAGTTCTGAACACTGAAGCTTTCTTT.